This T cell receptor (beta chain) was retrieved from a study of blood T cells in healthy people across ages. This clonotype occurred many times. Its matching antigen is unknown. The V end was cut by 3 bases, the J end by 0 bases, with 11 bases between. CDR3 length equals 15 residues. Germline CDR1 MNHEY, CDR2 SVGEGT. Staff drew 9 to 10 milliliters of peripheral blood from each donor. General study results and limits: The recorded TCR beta diversity per million T cells decreased in a roughly linear manner with age. Naive T cell percentage and TCR beta diversity correlated strongly.

Alongside a J-beta primer mix, a sample-barcoded 5' primer served in a second PCR lasting roughly 7 to 12 cycles. TCRdb fed the 5' RACE reads into MiXCR, producing one record per CDR3 protein. The data contain 780,000 or so distinct CDR3 sequences, roughly 56% of them seen just once; the ten biggest clones take up roughly 25%. Sample: blood. The sequence came from a man aged 35-49 years in good health. J is TRBJ2-5 and V is TRBV6-2 or TRBV6-3, with D hard to call. The CDR3 loop is CASSYLAENQETQYF. The CDR3 nucleotides are TGTGCCAGCAGTTATTTGGCGGAGAACCAAGAGACCCAGTACTTC.